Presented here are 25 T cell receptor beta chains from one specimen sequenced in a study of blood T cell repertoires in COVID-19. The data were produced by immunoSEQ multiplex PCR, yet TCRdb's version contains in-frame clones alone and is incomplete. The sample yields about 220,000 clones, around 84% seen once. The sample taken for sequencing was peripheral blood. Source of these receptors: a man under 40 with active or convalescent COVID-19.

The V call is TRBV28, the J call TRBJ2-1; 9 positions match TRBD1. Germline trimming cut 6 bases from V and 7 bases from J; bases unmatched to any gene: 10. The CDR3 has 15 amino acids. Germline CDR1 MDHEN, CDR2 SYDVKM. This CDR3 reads CASRVGDREGNEQFF. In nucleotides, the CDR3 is TGTGCCAGCAGAGTTGGGGACAGGGAAGGGAATGAGCAGTTCTTC.

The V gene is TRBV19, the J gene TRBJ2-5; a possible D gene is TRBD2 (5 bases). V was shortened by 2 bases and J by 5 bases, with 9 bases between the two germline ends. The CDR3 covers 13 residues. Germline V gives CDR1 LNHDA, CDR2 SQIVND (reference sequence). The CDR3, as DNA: TGTGCCAGTAGTATACCACTAGGGGAGACCCAGTACTTC. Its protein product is CASSIPLGETQYF.

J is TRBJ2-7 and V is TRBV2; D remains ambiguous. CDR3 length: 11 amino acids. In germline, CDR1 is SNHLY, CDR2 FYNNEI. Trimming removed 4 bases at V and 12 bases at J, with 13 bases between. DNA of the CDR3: TGTGCCAGCAGTGGAAAGACTTTTCCGTACTTC. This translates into CASSGKTFPYF.

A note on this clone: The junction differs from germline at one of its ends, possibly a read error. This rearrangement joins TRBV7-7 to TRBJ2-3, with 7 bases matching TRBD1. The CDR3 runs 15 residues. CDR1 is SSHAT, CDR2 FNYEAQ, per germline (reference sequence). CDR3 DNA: TGTGCTAGCAGCAGGACAGGAGAAGGCACAGATACGCAGTATTTT. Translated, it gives CASSRTGEGTDTQYF.

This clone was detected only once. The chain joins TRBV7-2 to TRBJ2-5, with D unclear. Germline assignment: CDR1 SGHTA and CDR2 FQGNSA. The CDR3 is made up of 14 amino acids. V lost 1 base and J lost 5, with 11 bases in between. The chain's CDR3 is CASSLDISRETQYF. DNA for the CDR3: TGTGCCAGCAGCTTAGATATTAGCCGGGAGACCCAGTACTTC.

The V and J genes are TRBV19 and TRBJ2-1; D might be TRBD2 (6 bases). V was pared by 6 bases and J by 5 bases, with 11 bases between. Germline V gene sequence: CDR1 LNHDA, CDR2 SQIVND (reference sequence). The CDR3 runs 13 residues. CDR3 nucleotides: TGTGCCAGTAGCCCACTAGCCCACAATGAGCAGTTCTTC. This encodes CASSPLAHNEQFF.

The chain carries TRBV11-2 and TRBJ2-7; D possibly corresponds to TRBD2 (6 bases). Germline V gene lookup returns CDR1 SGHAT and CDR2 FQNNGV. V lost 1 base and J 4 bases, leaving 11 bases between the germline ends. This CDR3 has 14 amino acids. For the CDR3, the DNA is TGTGCCAGCAGCTTAGGAATCGCGGGGTACGAGCAGTACTTC. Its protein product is CASSLGIAGYEQYF.

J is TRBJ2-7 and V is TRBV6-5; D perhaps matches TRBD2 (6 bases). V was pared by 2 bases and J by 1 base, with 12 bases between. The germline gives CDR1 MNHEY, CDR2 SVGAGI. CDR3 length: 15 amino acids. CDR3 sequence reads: CASSYQGGESYEQYF. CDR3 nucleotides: TGTGCCAGCAGTTACCAGGGCGGGGAATCCTACGAGCAGTACTTC.

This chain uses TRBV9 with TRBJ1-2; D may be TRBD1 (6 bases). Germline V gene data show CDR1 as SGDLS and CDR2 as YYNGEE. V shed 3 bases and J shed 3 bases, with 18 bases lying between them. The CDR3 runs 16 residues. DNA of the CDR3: TGTGCCAGCAGCGAAGGGGGTGCCTCCGGTCACTATGGCTACACCTTC. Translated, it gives CASSEGGASGHYGYTF.

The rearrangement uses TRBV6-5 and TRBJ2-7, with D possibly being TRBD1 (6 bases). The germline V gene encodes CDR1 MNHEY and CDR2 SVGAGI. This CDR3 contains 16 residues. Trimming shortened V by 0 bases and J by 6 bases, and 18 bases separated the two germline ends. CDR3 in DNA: TGTGCCAGCAGTTACTCGAAGGCGCTAGAAGGGGGCGAGCAGTACTTC. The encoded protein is CASSYSKALEGGEQYF.

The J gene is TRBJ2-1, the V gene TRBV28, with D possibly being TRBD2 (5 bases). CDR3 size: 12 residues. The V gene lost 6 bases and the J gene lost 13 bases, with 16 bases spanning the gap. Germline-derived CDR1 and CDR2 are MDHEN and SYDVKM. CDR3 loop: CASSEPGYPQFF. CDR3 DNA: TGTGCCAGCAGCGAACCGGGGTACCCCCAGTTCTTC.

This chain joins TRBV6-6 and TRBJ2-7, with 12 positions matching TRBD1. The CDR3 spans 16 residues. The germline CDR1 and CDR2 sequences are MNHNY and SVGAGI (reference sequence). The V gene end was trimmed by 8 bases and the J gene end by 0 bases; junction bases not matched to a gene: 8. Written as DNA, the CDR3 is TGTGCCAGCCGCCCGGGACAGGGGGCTCACTCCTACGAGCAGTACTTC. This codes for CASRPGQGAHSYEQYF.

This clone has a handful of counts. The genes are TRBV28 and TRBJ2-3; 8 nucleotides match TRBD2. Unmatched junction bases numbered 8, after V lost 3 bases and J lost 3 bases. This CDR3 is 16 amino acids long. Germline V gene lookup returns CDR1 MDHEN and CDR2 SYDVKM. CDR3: CASSFPSGSGTDTQYF. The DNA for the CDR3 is TGTGCCAGCAGTTTCCCCAGCGGGAGTGGTACAGATACGCAGTATTTT.

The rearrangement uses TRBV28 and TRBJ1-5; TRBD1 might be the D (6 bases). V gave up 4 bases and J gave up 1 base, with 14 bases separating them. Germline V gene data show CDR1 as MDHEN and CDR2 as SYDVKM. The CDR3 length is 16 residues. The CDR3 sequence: CASSWGGPGSNQPQHF. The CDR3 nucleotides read TGTGCCAGCAGTTGGGGGGGGCCTGGGAGCAATCAGCCCCAGCATTTT.

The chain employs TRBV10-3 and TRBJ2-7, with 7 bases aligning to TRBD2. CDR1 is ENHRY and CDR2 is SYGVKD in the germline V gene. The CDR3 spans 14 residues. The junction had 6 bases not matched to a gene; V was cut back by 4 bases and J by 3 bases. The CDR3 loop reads CAISVGGVVYEQYF. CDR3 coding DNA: TGTGCCATCAGTGTGGGGGGGGTGGTCTACGAGCAGTACTTC.

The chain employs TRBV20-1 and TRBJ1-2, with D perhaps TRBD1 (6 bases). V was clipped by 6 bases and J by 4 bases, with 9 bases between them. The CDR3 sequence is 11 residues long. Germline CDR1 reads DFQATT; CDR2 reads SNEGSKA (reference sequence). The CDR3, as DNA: TGCAGTGCGATGGACAGCTATGGCTACACCTTC. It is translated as CSAMDSYGYTF.

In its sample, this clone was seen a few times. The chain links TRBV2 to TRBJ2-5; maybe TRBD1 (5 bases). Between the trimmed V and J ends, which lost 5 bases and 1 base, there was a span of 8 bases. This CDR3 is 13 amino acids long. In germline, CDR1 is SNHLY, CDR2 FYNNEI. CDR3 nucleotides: TGTGCCAGCAGTTTGGACACCCAAGAGACCCAGTACTTC. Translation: CASSLDTQETQYF.

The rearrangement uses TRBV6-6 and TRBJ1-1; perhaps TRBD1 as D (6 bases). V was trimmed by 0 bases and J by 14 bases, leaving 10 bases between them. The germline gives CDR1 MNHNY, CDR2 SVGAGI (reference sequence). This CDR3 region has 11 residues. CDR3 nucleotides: TGTGCCAGCAGTTACTCGGGCAGGGGATTCTTT. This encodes CASSYSGRGFF.

The CDR3 DNA reads as TGTGCCACCTCCACGGGAGCTAGCGGGGGAGACAATGAGCAGTTCTTC. Translated, it gives CATSTGASGGDNEQFF. This rearrangement joins TRBV6-4 to TRBJ2-1; 10 bases fit TRBD2. V gave up 10 bases and J gave up 5 bases; unmatched junction bases: 14. Germline V lookup: CDR1 MRHNA, CDR2 SNTAGT. CDR3 length equals 16 residues.

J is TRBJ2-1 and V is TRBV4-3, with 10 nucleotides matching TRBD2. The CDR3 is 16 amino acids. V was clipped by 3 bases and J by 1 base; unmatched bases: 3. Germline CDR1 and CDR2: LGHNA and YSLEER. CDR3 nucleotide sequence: TGCGCCAGCAGCCAGGCTAGCGGGAGATCCTACAATGAGCAGTTCTTC. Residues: CASSQASGRSYNEQFF.

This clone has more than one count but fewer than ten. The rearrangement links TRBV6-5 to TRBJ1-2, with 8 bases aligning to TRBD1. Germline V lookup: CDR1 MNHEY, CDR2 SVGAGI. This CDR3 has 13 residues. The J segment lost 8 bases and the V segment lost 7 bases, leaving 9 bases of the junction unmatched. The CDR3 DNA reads TGTGCCAGCAACACCGGGACAGGTTGGGGCTACACCTTC. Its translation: CASNTGTGWGYTF.

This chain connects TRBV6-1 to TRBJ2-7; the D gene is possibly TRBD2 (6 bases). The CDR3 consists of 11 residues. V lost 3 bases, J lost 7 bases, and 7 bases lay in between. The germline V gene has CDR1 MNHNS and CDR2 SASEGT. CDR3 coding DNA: TGTGCCAGCAGTGACCGGGGGGAGCAGTACTTC. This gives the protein CASSDRGEQYF.

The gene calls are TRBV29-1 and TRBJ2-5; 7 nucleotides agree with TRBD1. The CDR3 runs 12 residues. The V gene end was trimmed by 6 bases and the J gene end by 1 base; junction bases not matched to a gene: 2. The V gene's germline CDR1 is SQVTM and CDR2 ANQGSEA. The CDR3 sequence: CSVDRAQETQYF. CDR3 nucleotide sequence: TGCAGCGTAGACAGGGCCCAAGAGACCCAGTACTTC.

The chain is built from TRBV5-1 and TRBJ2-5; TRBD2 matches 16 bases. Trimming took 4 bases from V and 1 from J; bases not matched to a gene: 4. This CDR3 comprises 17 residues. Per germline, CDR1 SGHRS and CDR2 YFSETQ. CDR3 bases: TGCGCCAGCAGCACGGGACTAGCGGGGGGGTCCCAAGAGACCCAGTACTTC. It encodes CASSTGLAGGSQETQYF.

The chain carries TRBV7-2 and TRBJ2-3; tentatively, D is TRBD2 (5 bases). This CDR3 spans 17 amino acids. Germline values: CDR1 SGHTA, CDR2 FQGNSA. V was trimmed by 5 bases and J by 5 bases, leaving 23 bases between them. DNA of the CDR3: TGTGCCAGCAGCCCAGCCTGGAGGCGCCAGCCGGGAGATACGCAGTATTTT. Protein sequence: CASSPAWRRQPGDTQYF.